The present T cell receptor (beta chain) was sequenced within a study of blood T cells in healthy people across ages (dated by TCRdb to between 2014 and 2017). As for the study more broadly: In model experiments, template switching captured about one uniquely barcoded TCR beta cDNA molecule for every two T cells. Age-related changes in TCR beta repertoire diversity were measured in the study by deep sequencing normalized with unique cDNA molecular identifiers. Four age groups were formed from the donors: young (average roughly 15 years), middle-aged (more than 35), aged (roughly 56) and long-lived (less than 85). The study analyzed two additional independent replicas of 1 million unique cDNA reads from the same blood draw for two donors, one aged 18 to 29 and one aged 80 or older.

Libraries were made using 5' RACE. Sequenced on an Illumina HiSeq 2500. The second PCR ran for about 6 to 11 cycles and used a J-beta primer mix along with a sample-barcoded 5' primer. A unique molecular identifier was introduced onto each TCR beta cDNA molecule by a template-switch 5' adaptor carrying 12 random nucleotides. Each sample yielded at least 3 million CDR3-containing paired-end reads. All of the RNA was converted into first-strand cDNA using the Mint cDNA synthesis kit, with a TRBC-specific oligonucleotide serving as the primer. Following uracil-DNA glycosylase treatment, all cDNA underwent a first 18-cycle PCR with the universal primers M1SS and BC2_uni_R. Turning to the authors' computational methods: Each sample was normalized by randomly selecting 1 million high-quality reads, each carrying a distinct molecular identifier. Instead of being binned into consensus sequences, reads that shared molecular identifiers were thrown out. MiTCR, with a Q25 quality threshold and the strictest error-elimination algorithm, was used for CDR3 identification, clonotype clustering and error correction. A nonparametric unseen species model using Euler transformation provided a lower-bound estimate of total TCR beta diversity. TCRdb applied fastp at Q25 and MiXCR to the public reads, then kept only in-frame beta chains. Every entry covers one CDR3 protein and lists the most common genes and DNA from its rows. TCRdb's processing, not the study's, gives the V and J calls here. The sample has 550,000 to 650,000 distinct CDR3 sequences on record, 25% to 35% of them singletons. 3% to 4% of the sample is in the top ten clones.

The donors were a few dozen Caucasian individuals from Russia, aged roughly 6 to 100 years, who were systemically healthy. Ten milliliters of peripheral blood were collected from each donor into EDTA-treated Vacutainer tubes. Ficoll-Paque density-gradient centrifugation was used to isolate PBMCs, with at least 6 million obtained per sample. Total RNA was extracted from PBMCs with Trizol reagent, with at least 6 micrograms obtained per sample. For every donor, an aliquot of PBMCs went through flow cytometry to measure the percentages of naive CD45RAhigh/CD27high T cells. In the germline V gene, CDR1 corresponds to WSHSY and CDR2 to SAAADI. CDR3 length: 12 amino acids, cysteine to phenylalanine. This entry keeps only the CDR3 DNA: 36 bases, framed from base 1. This clonotype was counted at least ten times. The antigen this receptor binds is unknown. Per-base qualities were not stored, and no clone one base away is much larger.

Study-level results and caveats: Observed TCR beta diversity per million T cells fell roughly linearly with age, and a significant reduction was already apparent by age around 39. Conclusive comparison of naive and antigen-experienced compartments was prevented by the profiling of bulk unsorted PBMCs. The percentage of naive T cells measured by flow cytometry correlated strongly with observed TCR beta diversity. Total diversity estimates from one million sequenced T cells were considered lower bounds and underestimates. Because the CMV infection status of the donors was unknown, age-related changes in expanded clonotypes may potentially have been confounded. Compared with the aged group, more naive CD4+ T cells, fewer expanded clones and increased TCR diversity were shown by the long-lived group, suggesting age selection.

These records were also assigned to another study, of T cells of mothers and their children. From the second report: Nine systemically healthy Caucasian individuals served as donors, namely three mothers together with their six children. cDNA synthesis consumed the entire amount of extracted RNA, loaded at approximately 1.6 ug RNA in each 15 ul reaction. Sample barcodes and 2-4 random nucleotides were added via the M1S primer in the second PCR. Over 8 million TCR beta CDR3 reads were obtained for each mother, and approximately 3.2 million reads were obtained for each child. Thymic selection similarly shapes TCR recombination output in related and unrelated pairs, with minor effect from inherited differences. Normalized repertoire overlap was always found to be slightly, but never significantly, higher in related mother-child pairs than in unrelated mother-child pairs. No persistent microchimeric T cell clones were detected, at a sensitivity of approximately 90 clones per million clonotypes. To look for features that set related mother-child pairs apart from unrelated individuals, the researchers ran deep NGS to compare the TCR beta repertoires of mothers and children. On average, the children were roughly 10 +/- 4 years old, while the mothers were about 40 +/- 4 years old. Libraries were sequenced on Illumina HiSeq 2000 with 100+100 nt paired-end reads after adapter ligation with NEBNext reagents. To avoid cross-contamination, the mother libraries and the child libraries were prepared a month apart and sequenced in separate runs. Each donor had between 500,000 and 2,000,000 distinct TCR beta clonotypes identified. Naive TCR beta clonotypes were estimated from low-frequency clonotypes matched to each donor's FACS-determined naive share, without sorting.

Recombination connected TRBV10-2 to TRBJ2-5; no D gene can be assigned with confidence. The J call may not be correct, given that the DNA end is closer to TRBJ2-1. The sample consisted of blood. This TCR derives from a boy between 2 and 10 years old in good health. The DNA sequence reads TGCGCCAGCAGTGAGAATGGGGATGAGCAGTTCTTC. The translation is CASSENGDEQFF.